The present T cell receptor beta chain was sequenced within a study of blood T cell repertoires in COVID-19. Study background: Samples representing acute and convalescent COVID-19 were sourced from the United States, Italy and Spain.

J lost 2 bases, V lost 3 bases, and 9 bases had no gene match. This CDR3 is built from 16 residues. Germline V CDR1 and CDR2: SGDLS, YYNGEE. Original processing methods: Nucleated cell counts were estimated from reference gene primer amplification. Produced via immunoSEQ multiplex PCR; TCRdb's table is partial and in-frame only. That table gives V, J and clone size, and the DNA gave D and trimming. The repertoire holds some 120,000 clones, with 74% as singletons. J is TRBJ2-5 and V is TRBV9, with 8 bases identical to TRBD1. Sequenced sample: peripheral blood. This TCR came from an elderly man with COVID-19, enrolled during active disease. The CDR3: CASSANWRTGQETQYF. The CDR3 bases are TGTGCCAGCAGCGCAAATTGGCGGACAGGGCAAGAGACCCAGTACTTC.